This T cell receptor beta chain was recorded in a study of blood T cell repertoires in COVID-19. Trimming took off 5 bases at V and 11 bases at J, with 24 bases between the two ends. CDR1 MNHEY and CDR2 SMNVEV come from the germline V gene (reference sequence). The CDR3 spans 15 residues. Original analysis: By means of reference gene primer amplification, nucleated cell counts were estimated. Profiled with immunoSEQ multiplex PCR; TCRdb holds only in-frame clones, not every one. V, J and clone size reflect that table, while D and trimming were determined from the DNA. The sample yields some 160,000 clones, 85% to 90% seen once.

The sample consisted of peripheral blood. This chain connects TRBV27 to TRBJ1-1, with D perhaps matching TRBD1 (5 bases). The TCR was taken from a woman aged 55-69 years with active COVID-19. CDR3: CASSPTTDPSSRAFF. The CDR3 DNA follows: TGTGCCAGCAGTCCTACGACAGACCCGAGCTCGAGGGCTTTCTTT.